This TCR beta chain comes out of a study of T cells in Graves' hyperthyroidism and ophthalmopathy. Findings and limits, study-wide: In blood, most of the thyroid clonotypes expanded above 0.001 were also present. A 13 V-J signature model discriminated ophthalmopathy versus stable hyperthyroidism. Ophthalmopathy got predicted by the model a median about 6.5 months before its onset.

RNA transcripts provided the source from which TCR beta CDR3 regions were amplified. Using the HTBI primer set, a first-round RT-PCR was run on the TCR CDR3. TCRdb recomputed calls from the multiplex PCR reads with MiXCR, one row per CDR3 protein. The repertoire holds about 380,000 distinct CDR3 sequences, with about 15% as singletons. This clonotype was detected a few times. What it binds is not known. The PBMCs had their origin in 10 ml of fresh peripheral blood. The CDR3 contains 18 residues. The junction had 11 bases not matched to a gene; V was cut back by 3 bases and J by 5 bases. Germline assignment: CDR1 SGHKS and CDR2 YYEKEE (reference sequence).

The receptor was derived from a woman in her sixties with Graves' hyperthyroidism. The sequencing sample was made of blood. The rearrangement links TRBV5-5 to TRBJ2-3; 14 bases fit TRBD2. Here the CDR3 reads CASSSEPTSGRAGDTQYF. The CDR3 DNA sequence: TGTGCCAGCAGCTCCGAGCCGACTAGCGGGAGGGCCGGAGATACGCAGTATTTT. The variable domain in full, completed from reference TRBV5-5 and TRBJ2-3, reads DAGVTQSPTHLIKTRGQQVTLRCSPISGHKSVSWYQQVLGQGPQFIFQYYEKEERGRGNFPDRFSARQFPNYSSELNVNALLLGDSALYLCASSSEPTSGRAGDTQYFGPGTRLTVL.